The entry that follows covers one T cell receptor (beta chain) sequence. Reverse transcription of roughly 0.45 to 1 ug RNA was carried out with random hexamers. Amplification of the TCR beta CDR3 was carried out by immunoSEQ multiplex PCR, which spanned a total of 54 Vbeta and 13 Jbeta segments. TCRdb redid the calling of the immunoSEQ multiplex PCR reads with MiXCR, one entry per CDR3 protein. The sample holds some 260,000 distinct CDR3 sequences, about 85% seen once. Germline V lookup: CDR1 SQVTM, CDR2 ANQGSEA. There are 13 residues in the CDR3. The V end lost 2 bases, the J end lost 5 bases, and 13 bases lay between the germline ends. The sample comes from a study of CD8 T cells in Susac syndrome. The authors sequenced TCR beta from blood CD8+ and CD4+ T cells. The multiple sclerosis control group comprised treatment-naive patients with stable or active relapsing-remitting disease. TEMRA cells were FACS-enriched, with CD8+ and CD4+ T cells isolated negatively.

The TCR sequence derives from a human donor with multiple sclerosis. Sequencing input: CD8+ T cells from PBMCs. This chain uses TRBV29-1 with TRBJ2-7, with a possible D match to TRBD1 (5 bases). The CDR3 DNA reads as TGCAGCGTTGAATCCAGGGCAACCCACGAGCAGTACTTC. Translated: CSVESRATHEQYF.